Below, 22 T cell receptor beta chains from the same sample are listed, as sequenced in a study of T cells in localized non-small cell lung cancer. Data came from immunoSEQ multiplex PCR; TCRdb stores just in-frame clones and leaves some out. The sample carries some 6,700 clones, about 15% recorded once. Sequenced here: normal lung tissue next to the tumor, sampled before any cancer treatment. The receptors here all came from a male donor older than 55 with stage II squamous cell lung carcinoma.

The rearrangement links TRBV6-8 to TRBJ2-1; a possible D gene is TRBD1 (7 bases). Germline CDR1 is MNHGY and CDR2 is SAAAGT. This CDR3 is built from 15 residues. Trimming shortened V by 10 bases and J by 4 bases, and 20 bases separated the two germline ends. The CDR3 sequence: CAIRDAGGGYNEQFF. The CDR3 coding sequence is TGTGCCATCAGGGACGCAGGGGGAGGTTACAATGAGCAGTTCTTC.

This clone was counted ten times or more. DNA of the CDR3: TGTGCCAGCAGCCACCTAGCGGGGGGGCGAGAGACCCAGTACTTC. It encodes CASSHLAGGRETQYF. The chain carries TRBV11-3 and TRBJ2-5; 12 positions agree with TRBD2. This CDR3 is 15 amino acids long. V was clipped by 5 bases and J by 4 bases; unmatched bases: 5. Per germline, CDR1 SGHNT and CDR2 YENEEA.

This clone was counted between two and nine times. The rearrangement uses TRBV11-3 and TRBJ2-1; 9 nucleotides match TRBD2. The germline CDR1 and CDR2 sequences are SGHNT and YENEEA. The CDR3 spans 15 residues. J gave up 5 bases and V 5 bases, and 7 bases lay outside the gene matches. CDR3 protein: CASSPRLAVHNEQFF. CDR3 sequence (DNA): TGTGCCAGCAGCCCGCGACTAGCGGTCCACAATGAGCAGTTCTTC.

This clone was counted between two and nine times. The chain combines TRBV6-8 with TRBJ1-2; the D gene is possibly TRBD1 (5 bases). This CDR3 has 13 residues. The ends were cut back, 10 bases at V and 7 bases at J, with 19 bases in the middle. Looked up from germline, CDR1 is MNHGY and CDR2 is SAAAGT. CDR3 nucleotides: TGTGCCATCAGCGCCCCCGGGGCCGGTGGCTACACCTTC. It yields the protein CAISAPGAGGYTF.

The chain employs TRBV19 and TRBJ2-5; D might be TRBD2 (5 bases). The CDR3 loop spans 14 amino acids. Trimming cost V 1 base and J 4 bases, with 10 bases left between them. CDR1 and CDR2 (germline): LNHDA, SQIVND (reference sequence). The CDR3 DNA follows: TGTGCCAGTAGTATAGGGATCGGGATAGAGACCCAGTACTTC. It encodes CASSIGIGIETQYF.

This clone occurred many times. The chain joins TRBV7-6 to TRBJ2-3; 7 nucleotides line up with TRBD1. Germline V gene data show CDR1 as SGHVS and CDR2 as FNYEAQ. CDR3 length equals 14 residues. With 5 bases clipped from V and 3 bases from J, the junction kept 5 bases outside the gene matches. CDR3 coding DNA: TGTGCCAGCAGCCTAGGGGGCGCAACAGATACGCAGTATTTT. It is translated as CASSLGGATDTQYF.

This clone was counted a few times. The chain recombines TRBV16 with TRBJ2-7; D remains unclear. Per the germline V gene, CDR1 is KGHSY and CDR2 is FQNENV. Trimming removed 2 bases from V and 2 bases from J, with 16 bases in between. This CDR3 region has 16 residues. CDR3 protein: CASSQHRGVPAYEQYF. The CDR3 DNA sequence: TGTGCCAGCAGCCAACACAGAGGAGTCCCGGCCTACGAGCAGTACTTC.

This clone was seen only a few times. The gene calls are TRBV19 and TRBJ1-1, with a weak D call TRBD1 (5 bases). V lost 3 bases, J lost 7 bases, and 15 bases lay in between. Germline V lookup: CDR1 LNHDA, CDR2 SQIVND (reference sequence). The CDR3 is 14 amino acids. CDR3 amino acids: CASSIQQVGGEAFF. The CDR3 coding sequence is TGTGCCAGTAGTATTCAGCAGGTTGGGGGTGAAGCTTTCTTT.

This clone was seen more than once but under ten times. The J gene is TRBJ1-6, the V gene TRBV28; possible D gene TRBD1, 6 bases. This CDR3 spans 15 amino acids. V dropped 4 bases and J dropped 7 bases, with 14 bases sitting between them. Germline assignment: CDR1 MDHEN and CDR2 SYDVKM. DNA of the CDR3: TGTGCCAGCAGTTCAAGAGGGGGACGGAATTCACCCCTCCACTTT. It encodes CASSSRGGRNSPLHF.

The rearrangement joins TRBV4-1 to TRBJ2-2; D unclear. The ends were cut back, 0 bases at V and 6 bases at J, with 11 bases in the middle. The germline V gene has CDR1 MGHRA and CDR2 YSYEKL. CDR3 size: 15 residues. DNA of the CDR3: TGCGCCAGCAGCCAAGATTATCGAGAGTCCGGGGAGCTGTTTTTT. It yields the protein CASSQDYRESGELFF.

This chain connects TRBV10-3 to TRBJ1-2; D is perhaps TRBD1 (5 bases). Germline V lookup: CDR1 ENHRY, CDR2 SYGVKD. This CDR3 is built from 15 residues. Trimming stripped 0 bases from V and 3 bases from J, with 11 bases between. The CDR3 loop is CAISESMGGDYGYTF. CDR3 sequence (DNA): TGTGCCATCAGTGAGTCGATGGGGGGTGACTATGGCTACACCTTC.

This clone is labeled medium-sized. The germline gene is not matched at one end of the junction; a read error may be the cause. The genes are TRBV11-3 and TRBJ2-1; 8 bases agree with TRBD2. The germline V gene encodes CDR1 SGHNT and CDR2 YENEEA. The CDR3 spans 14 residues. For the CDR3, the DNA is TGTGCCAGCAGCTTTGAGTGGAGAACTAGCGGTCCCCTCTTC. It encodes CASSFEWRTSGPLF.

V usage is TRBV25-1 and J usage is TRBJ1-2, with 9 bases matching TRBD1. The CDR3 is 16 residues long. Germline CDR1 and CDR2: MGHDK and SYGVNS. V shed 6 bases, J shed 8 bases, and the junction held 16 bases outside the gene matches. CDR3 amino acids: CASSPRALQGARGYTF. In nucleotides, the CDR3 is TGTGCCAGCAGCCCCCGGGCCCTACAGGGGGCGAGGGGCTACACCTTC.

This chain uses TRBV25-1 with TRBJ2-1, with 11 bases matching TRBD1. The CDR3 has 14 amino acids. Germline V CDR1 and CDR2: MGHDK, SYGVNS. The V segment lost 6 bases and the J segment 6 bases; nucleotides outside the gene matches: 4. The chain's CDR3 is CASRGDRGANEQFF. CDR3 DNA sequence: TGTGCCAGCAGAGGGGACAGGGGGGCCAATGAGCAGTTCTTC. Filled out from reference TRBV25-1 and TRBJ2-1, the complete variable domain reads EADIYQTPRYLVIGTGKKITLECSQTMGHDKMYWYQQDPGMELHLIHYSYGVNSTEKGDLSSESTVSRIRTEHFPLTLESARPSHTSQYLCASRGDRGANEQFFGPGTRLTVL.

This clone was seen only a few times. The rearrangement links TRBV11-3 to TRBJ1-3; 9 nucleotides match TRBD1. The CDR3 has 15 amino acids. Germline CDR1 is SGHNT and CDR2 is YENEEA. The J segment lost 8 bases and the V segment lost 2 bases, leaving 7 bases of the junction unmatched. The CDR3 nucleotides are TGTGCCAGCAGCTTACAAGGAGACAGGGGGGACACCATATATTTT. It translates to CASSLQGDRGDTIYF.

This rearrangement joins TRBV28 to TRBJ2-7; the match to TRBD2 covers 7 bases. Germline values: CDR1 MDHEN, CDR2 SYDVKM. J gave up 4 bases and V 10 bases, and 7 bases lay outside the gene matches. The length of the CDR3 is 12 residues. CDR3 region: CATSGGRYEQYF. The CDR3 coding sequence is TGTGCCACCTCCGGGGGGAGGTACGAGCAGTACTTC.

This clone was observed a few times. The gene calls are TRBV30 and TRBJ2-1; 11 positions match TRBD2. The V gene's germline CDR1 is GTSNPN and CDR2 SVGIG (reference sequence). The CDR3 has 15 amino acids. The V segment lost 2 bases and the J segment 9 bases; nucleotides outside the gene matches: 9. This CDR3 reads CAWSKTSGTWGEQFF. CDR3 coding DNA: TGTGCCTGGAGTAAGACTAGCGGGACATGGGGTGAGCAGTTCTTC.

This clone was detected only a few times. The V gene is TRBV30, the J gene TRBJ1-1; no firm D call. The V gene lost 4 bases and the J gene lost 6 bases, with 15 bases spanning the gap. The CDR3 length is 13 residues. Germline values: CDR1 GTSNPN, CDR2 SVGIG (reference sequence). CDR3 loop: CAWNSRLNAEAFF. The CDR3 coding sequence is TGTGCCTGGAACAGTCGATTGAATGCTGAAGCTTTCTTT.

Relative to its sample, this clone is medium-sized (0.01 to 0.1%). The chain joins TRBV18 to TRBJ1-2; D remains ambiguous. The CDR3 covers 14 residues. The V end was cut by 0 bases, the J end by 4 bases, with 9 bases between. Germline CDR1 reads KGHSH; CDR2 reads LQKENI. The CDR3 reads CASSPPTESYGYTF. The CDR3 nucleotides read TGTGCCAGCTCACCACCGACGGAGTCCTATGGCTACACCTTC.

This chain links TRBV19 with TRBJ2-1; 7 bases line up with TRBD2. CDR3 length: 12 amino acids. J lost 9 bases, V lost 1 base, and 0 bases had no gene match. Looked up from germline, CDR1 is LNHDA and CDR2 is SQIVND (reference sequence). CDR3 residues: CASSIAGGEQFF. CDR3 nucleotides: TGTGCCAGTAGTATAGCGGGGGGTGAGCAGTTCTTC.

V and J are TRBV4-1 and TRBJ1-4; no reliable D call. CDR3 length: 15 residues. Trimming removed 2 bases at V and 2 bases at J, with 9 bases between. Germline CDR1 MGHRA, CDR2 YSYEKL. The CDR3 loop is CASSQTRATNEKLFF. The CDR3 bases are TGCGCCAGCAGCCAAACCCGGGCCACTAATGAAAAACTGTTTTTT.

This clone has at least ten counts. The chain combines TRBV11-3 with TRBJ1-2, with TRBD1 matching over 7 bases. Germline-derived CDR1 and CDR2 are SGHNT and YENEEA. Trimming cost V 5 bases and J 2 bases; bases outside gene matches: 11. CDR3 length: 16 residues. The CDR3 protein is CASSPSGTAKNYGYTF. In DNA, the CDR3 is TGTGCCAGCAGCCCCTCCGGGACAGCCAAAAACTATGGCTACACCTTC.